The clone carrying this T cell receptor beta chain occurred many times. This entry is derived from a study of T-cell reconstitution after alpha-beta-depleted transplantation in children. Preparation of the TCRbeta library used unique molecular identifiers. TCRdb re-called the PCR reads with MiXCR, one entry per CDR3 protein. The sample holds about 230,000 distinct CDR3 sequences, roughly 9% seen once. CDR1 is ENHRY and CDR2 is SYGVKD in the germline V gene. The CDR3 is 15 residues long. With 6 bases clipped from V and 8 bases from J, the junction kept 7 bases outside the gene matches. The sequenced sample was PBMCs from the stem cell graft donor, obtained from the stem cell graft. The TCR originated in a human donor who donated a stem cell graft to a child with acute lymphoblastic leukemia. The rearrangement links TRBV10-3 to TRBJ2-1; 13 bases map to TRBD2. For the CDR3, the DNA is TGTGCCATCAGCAGGACTAGCGGGGGAGGAGATGAGCAGTTCTTC. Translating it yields CAISRTSGGGDEQFF.